These T cell receptor beta chains were read from a single sample in a study of T cells after yellow fever vaccination. TCRdb itself ran the 5' RACE reads through MiXCR, one entry per CDR3 protein. The sample carries 620,000 or so distinct CDR3 sequences, roughly an eighth recorded once. Here the sequenced sample was PBMCs, taken on the day of the yellow fever booster vaccination. These receptor sequences come from a man younger than 45 who received the YFV17D yellow fever vaccine. CDR3s include the opening cysteine and the closing phenylalanine or tryptophan. A D gene is named only where the DNA matches it firmly. Only some rows state a clone size, as once, few, many or a class for expanded clones.

cdr3_aa cdr3_nt clone_size d_call j_call v_call
CASSYPAGDPYEQYF TGTGCCAGCAGTTACCCAGCGGGAGATCCCTACGAGCAGTACTTC - TRBD2 TRBJ2-7 TRBV6-9
CASSLTGGINEQFF TGCGCCAGCAGCCTAACAGGGGGGATCAATGAGCAGTTCTTC - TRBD1 TRBJ2-1 TRBV4-3
CSAREGGDTQYF TGCAGTGCTAGAGAAGGCGGAGATACGCAGTATTTT - - TRBJ2-3 TRBV20-1
CASSLGKSSYNEQFF TGTGCCAGCAGCTTAGGAAAAAGCTCCTACAATGAGCAGTTCTTC few - TRBJ2-1 TRBV7-2
CASSSSGLATYF TGTGCCAGCAGCTCATCGGGACTAGCGACCTACTTC - TRBD2 TRBJ2-1 TRBV7-9
CASSWTEGAQETQYF TGTGCCAGCAGCTGGACCGAGGGGGCCCAAGAGACCCAGTACTTC - TRBD1 TRBJ2-5 TRBV7-6
CASSLKGDLYEQYF TGTGCCAGCAGCTTAAAGGGGGACCTCTACGAGCAGTACTTC once - TRBJ2-7 TRBV7-2
CASRITGTDTQYF TGTGCCAGCAGGATAACGGGCACAGATACGCAGTATTTT - - TRBJ2-3 TRBV2
CASSPRDRRVETQYF TGTGCCAGCTCACCACGCGACAGGCGGGTGGAGACCCAGTACTTC few - TRBJ2-5 TRBV18
CASRRGLMNDSPLHF TGTGCCAGCCGGCGGGGACTCATGAATGATTCACCCCTCCACTTT - - TRBJ1-6 TRBV7-6
CASSQGRGTQYF TGTGCCAGCAGTCAAGGTCGCGGGACGCAGTACTTC - - TRBJ2-5 TRBV12-3/TRBV12-4
CASSTSRTDTQYF TGTGCCAGTAGCACTAGCCGCACAGATACGCAGTATTTT - - TRBJ2-3 TRBV19
CSARGPGQTNTEAFF TGCAGTGCTAGGGGACCGGGACAGACGAACACTGAAGCTTTCTTT - TRBD1 TRBJ1-1 TRBV20-1
CASSLGPAEETQYF TGTGCCAGCAGCTTGGGGCCGGCGGAAGAGACCCAGTACTTC - - TRBJ2-5 TRBV5-6
CASSVDRERSPLHF TGTGCCAGCAGCGTTGACAGGGAACGTTCACCCCTCCACTTT few TRBD1 TRBJ1-6 TRBV7-6
CSAPATTNEKLFF TGCAGTGCCCCAGCAACAACTAATGAAAAACTGTTTTTT - - TRBJ1-4 TRBV20-1